This T cell receptor (beta chain) originates from a study of CD8+ T cells in alopecia areata. The study, taken as a whole, reports: Lesional scalp, notably in alopecia totalis/universalis, had clonality above that of normal scalp. TCR sharing was clearer in mice than between patients, perhaps partly owing to patient HLA diversity.

Treatment: oral pan-JAK inhibitor, 5-10 mg twice daily. Sorting of PBMCs yielded the CD4+ and CD8+ T cells. Unmatched junction bases numbered 9, after V lost 5 bases and J lost 2 bases. The V gene's germline CDR1 is SGHVS and CDR2 FQNEAQ. The CDR3 has 16 residues. RNA extraction and reverse transcription yielded cDNA as sequencing template. Produced via immunoSEQ multiplex PCR; TCRdb's table is partial and in-frame only. The sample has under 200,000 clones, 60% seen once. This clone was found once. The antigen is unknown. Specimen: CD4+ T cells sorted from blood, collected at week 24, from a patient treated with tofacitinib. The chain joins TRBV7-8 to TRBJ1-5, with 7 positions matching TRBD1. This sequence was found in a human donor with alopecia areata. The CDR3 sequence is CASSPTRTGRNQPQHF. DNA for the CDR3: TGTGCCAGCAGCCCCACAAGGACAGGCCGCAATCAGCCCCAGCATTTT.